Listed here are 27 T cell receptor beta chains from one sample, sequenced in a study of T cell responses to AZD1222 COVID-19 vaccine. The table came from immunoSEQ multiplex PCR; TCRdb's copy has only in-frame clones and leaves some out. Among about 120,000 clones, over 75% were seen once, and the ten largest hold about 1.2%. The specimen was peripheral blood, collected on day 0 of AZD1222 vaccination. These receptors were taken from an adult in good health.

The chain couples TRBV5-4 to TRBJ1-5, with a possible D match to TRBD1 (5 bases). V lost 4 bases, J lost 6 bases, and 11 bases lay in between. The length of the CDR3 is 13 residues. Germline assignment: CDR1 SGHNT and CDR2 YYREEE (reference sequence). CDR3: CASSPGTSQPQHF. The CDR3 nucleotides read TGTGCCAGCAGCCCGGGGACGAGTCAGCCCCAGCATTTT.

The chain recombines TRBV7-2 with TRBJ2-2, with D possibly being TRBD1 or TRBD2 (5 bases each). The CDR3 loop spans 15 amino acids. Trimming took off 5 bases at V and 6 bases at J, with 16 bases between the two ends. Germline V gene sequence: CDR1 SGHTA, CDR2 FQGNSA. Here the CDR3 DNA reads TGTGCCAGCAGCCAAACAAGTCTGGGGGCCGGGGAGCTGTTTTTT. The encoded protein is CASSQTSLGAGELFF. The full variable domain, with the rest looked up from reference TRBV7-2 and TRBJ2-2, is GAGVSQSPSNKVTEKGKDVELRCDPISGHTALYWYRQSLGQGLEFLIYFQGNSAPDKSGLPSDRFSAERTGGSVSTLTIQRTQQEDSAVYLCASSQTSLGAGELFFGEGSRLTVL.

The chain has TRBV7-8 and TRBJ1-2, with a possible D match to TRBD1 (6 bases). Germline V gives CDR1 SGHVS, CDR2 FQNEAQ. The CDR3 extends over 14 amino acids. Trimming cost V 8 bases and J 8 bases, with 21 bases left between them. CDR3 loop: CASASEQGLGGYTF. CDR3 in DNA: TGTGCCAGCGCGTCGGAACAGGGCCTAGGCGGCTACACCTTC.

The chain links TRBV10-3 to TRBJ2-7; D assignment may be TRBD1 or TRBD2 (5 bases each). Trimming left V 8 bases short and J 3 bases short, with 8 bases between. Per the germline V gene, CDR1 is ENHRY and CDR2 is SYGVKD. The CDR3 length is 11 residues. In nucleotides, the CDR3 is TGTGCCATCGGGGACCTCTACGAGCAGTACTTC. It translates to CAIGDLYEQYF.

This clone was counted once. The rearrangement uses TRBV27 and TRBJ1-1, with TRBD1 as a possible D gene (6 bases). The germline V gene encodes CDR1 MNHEY and CDR2 SMNVEV (reference sequence). The ends were cut back, 3 bases at V and 1 base at J, with 21 bases in the middle. The CDR3 is 18 amino acids. CDR3 residues: CASSLRGQSGKRNTEAFF. The DNA for the CDR3 is TGTGCCAGCAGTTTGAGAGGACAGAGTGGGAAGAGGAACACTGAAGCTTTCTTT.

The chain couples TRBV11-2 to TRBJ1-4; D not certain. The V gene's germline CDR1 is SGHAT and CDR2 FQNNGV. This CDR3 has 12 residues. V lost 1 base and J lost 9, with 6 bases in between. The CDR3 protein is CASSLGDQKLFF. CDR3 coding DNA: TGTGCCAGCAGCTTAGGTGATCAAAAACTGTTTTTT.

This chain connects TRBV6-4 to TRBJ1-5; D is undetermined. Trimming removed 5 bases at V and 3 bases at J, with 11 bases between. CDR3 length equals 14 residues. Germline V CDR1 and CDR2: MRHNA, SNTAGT. The chain's CDR3 is CASSPDGFNQPQHF. In DNA form, the CDR3 reads TGTGCCAGCAGTCCAGACGGTTTCAATCAGCCCCAGCATTTT.

The chain links TRBV7-9 to TRBJ1-4; TRBD1 is a possible D gene (6 bases). Germline loops: CDR1 SEHNR, CDR2 FQNEAQ (reference sequence). The CDR3 loop spans 14 amino acids. The V end lost 5 bases, the J end lost 6 bases, and 13 bases lay between the germline ends. CDR3 sequence: CASSKQGWDEKLFF. CDR3 nucleotides: TGTGCCAGCAGCAAACAGGGTTGGGATGAAAAACTGTTTTTT.

The chain couples TRBV2 to TRBJ1-2; D unresolved. The V and J ends lost 8 bases and 7 bases respectively, with 17 bases between them. The CDR3 has 13 amino acids. Germline CDR1 SNHLY, CDR2 FYNNEI. The CDR3 loop reads CASWPGMPAGYTF. The CDR3 bases are TGTGCCAGCTGGCCCGGGATGCCAGCTGGCTACACCTTC.

This clone was counted at least ten times. CDR3 coding DNA: TGTGCCAGCAGTGGGCCGGACAGGGCTGATTCACCCCTCCACTTT. Residues: CASSGPDRADSPLHF. The V gene is TRBV6-6, the J gene TRBJ1-6; 8 nucleotides line up with TRBD1. The CDR3 extends over 15 amino acids. V lost 5 bases, J lost 8 bases, and 8 bases stayed unmatched. Germline V lookup: CDR1 MNHNY, CDR2 SVGAGI (reference sequence).

V usage is TRBV5-4 and J usage is TRBJ2-5; the D is unclear. The CDR3 loop spans 13 amino acids. V lost 0 bases, J lost 2 bases, and 5 bases lay in between. Germline loops: CDR1 SGHNT, CDR2 YYREEE (reference sequence). The CDR3 DNA reads TGTGCCAGCAGCTTGGAACTACAAGAGACCCAGTACTTC. It encodes CASSLELQETQYF.

The chain carries TRBV5-6 and TRBJ2-3, with D uncertain. Trimming removed 4 bases from V and 3 bases from J, with 18 bases in between. The CDR3 covers 16 residues. CDR1 and CDR2 (germline): SGHDT, YYEEEE. CDR3 in amino acids: CASSIRRASRTDTQYF. DNA for the CDR3: TGTGCCAGCAGCATACGTCGAGCCAGCCGAACAGATACGCAGTATTTT.

This clone was counted between two and nine times. The gene calls are TRBV6-1 and TRBJ1-4; 7 bases agree with TRBD1. Germline trimming cut 0 bases from V and 4 bases from J; bases unmatched to any gene: 17. The CDR3 contains 20 residues. CDR1 is MNHNS, CDR2 SASEGT, per germline. The CDR3 nucleotides are TGTGCCAGCAGTGAAGCGCTGGCCCCGGGACAGTCTAGATTTAATGAAAAACTGTTTTTT. This sequence encodes CASSEALAPGQSRFNEKLFF.

This chain connects TRBV2 to TRBJ1-3; no clear D. This CDR3 is built from 14 residues. The V gene lost 8 bases and the J gene lost 0 bases, with 11 bases spanning the gap. Germline V gives CDR1 SNHLY, CDR2 FYNNEI. Here the CDR3 DNA reads TGTGCCAGCCGGGCGATCTACTCTGGAAACACCATATATTTT. Encoded protein: CASRAIYSGNTIYF.

J is TRBJ1-5 and V is TRBV19; D is perhaps TRBD1 (6 bases). Germline assignment: CDR1 LNHDA and CDR2 SQIVND (reference sequence). V was clipped by 0 bases and J by 7 bases, with 13 bases between them. The CDR3 covers 15 residues. CDR3 residues: CASSIEQGVGQPQHF. As DNA, the CDR3 is TGTGCCAGTAGTATAGAACAGGGAGTGGGCCAGCCCCAGCATTTT.

V is TRBV5-1 and J is TRBJ2-2; D is uncertain. Germline V CDR1 and CDR2: SGHRS, YFSETQ. This CDR3 is built from 14 residues. With 4 bases removed from V and 3 bases from J, the gap between germline ends came to 10 bases. The CDR3 bases are TGCGCCAGCAGCGTTCAGGCATACACCGGGGAGCTGTTTTTT. It translates to CASSVQAYTGELFF.

The gene calls are TRBV5-1 and TRBJ1-2; 7 bases match TRBD1. The CDR3 contains 15 residues. V dropped 3 bases and J dropped 4; count of bases not matched to a gene: 9. Germline-derived CDR1 and CDR2 are SGHRS and YFSETQ. The CDR3 reads CASSSDDRVGYGYTF. CDR3 DNA sequence: TGCGCCAGCAGCTCGGACGACAGGGTCGGCTATGGCTACACCTTC. Full variable domain (missing parts from reference TRBV5-1 and TRBJ1-2): KAGVTQTPRYLIKTRGQQVTLSCSPISGHRSVSWYQQTPGQGLQFLFEYFSETQRNKGNFPGRFSGRQFSNSRSEMNVSTLELGDSALYLCASSSDDRVGYGYTFGSGTRLTVV.

Written as DNA, the CDR3 is TGTGCCAGCAGGGCGGACGGTCTGGGGGAGACCCAGTACTTC. Amino acids: CASRADGLGETQYF. The V call is TRBV6-5, the J call TRBJ2-5; D is unresolved. V was shortened by 6 bases and J by 5 bases, with 16 bases between the two germline ends. This CDR3 is built from 14 residues. Per germline, CDR1 MNHEY and CDR2 SVGAGI.

This clone is a singleton in its sample. The V and J genes are TRBV15 and TRBJ1-1, with D possibly matching TRBD1 (6 bases). The germline V gene has CDR1 LNHNV and CDR2 YYDKDF (reference sequence). Trimming removed 5 bases at V and 1 base at J, with 26 bases between. The CDR3 has 19 residues. CDR3 residues: CATSGSKTGTHHQNTEAFF. The DNA of the CDR3 is TGTGCCACCAGCGGATCAAAAACCGGGACACACCATCAGAACACTGAAGCTTTCTTT.

This clone was found once. The chain is built from TRBV6-6 and TRBJ2-5; 10 bases fit TRBD2. Germline-derived CDR1 and CDR2 are MNHNY and SVGAGI (reference sequence). The CDR3 covers 15 residues. Trimming at V came to 6 bases and at J to 2 bases, leaving 6 bases not matched to a gene. The chain's CDR3 is CASRGTLAGQETQYF. The CDR3 DNA is TGTGCCAGCAGGGGCACACTAGCGGGACAAGAGACCCAGTACTTC.

For the CDR3, the DNA is TGCGCCAGCAGCCTCAGGGAAGAGGACACTGAAGCTTTCTTT. Translating it yields CASSLREEDTEAFF. The chain combines TRBV4-1 with TRBJ1-1, with D possibly matching TRBD1 (5 bases). The CDR3 sequence is 14 residues long. CDR1 and CDR2 from the germline V gene are MGHRA and YSYEKL. The V gene lost 4 bases and the J gene lost 3 bases, with 12 bases spanning the gap.

The chain combines TRBV2 with TRBJ2-7; D is ambiguous. The V gene lost 11 bases and the J gene lost 2 bases, with 13 bases spanning the gap. Germline loops: CDR1 SNHLY, CDR2 FYNNEI. This CDR3 comprises 12 residues. CDR3 sequence reads: CAVRRSTYEQYF. The DNA for the CDR3 is TGTGCCGTCAGGAGATCGACCTACGAGCAGTACTTC.

The rearrangement uses TRBV19 and TRBJ2-3, with D perhaps matching TRBD2 (5 bases). Germline values: CDR1 LNHDA, CDR2 SQIVND (reference sequence). This CDR3 comprises 13 residues. V gave up 1 base and J gave up 7 bases, with 9 bases separating them. The CDR3 DNA is TGTGCCAGTAGTATAGGAGGGCTTTATACGCAGTATTTT. As protein: CASSIGGLYTQYF. The entire variable domain, with the rest obtained from reference TRBV19 and TRBJ2-3, is as follows: DGGITQSPKYLFRKEGQNVTLSCEQNLNHDAMYWYRQDPGQGLRLIYYSQIVNDFQKGDIAEGYSVSREKKESFPLTVTSAQKNPTAFYLCASSIGGLYTQYFGPGTRLTVL.

This rearrangement joins TRBV10-1 to TRBJ1-1; TRBD1 might be the D (6 bases). Germline lookup yields CDR1 WNHNN and CDR2 SYGVQD (reference sequence). The CDR3 is 12 amino acids. V lost 4 bases and J 10 bases, leaving 13 bases between the germline ends. The CDR3 protein is CASSVTGIGAFF. The CDR3 nucleotides read TGCGCCAGCAGTGTGACAGGAATTGGAGCTTTCTTT.

Regarding this clone: The same CDR3 can be traced to other DNA sequences in this sample. CDR3 nucleotides: TGTGCCAGCAGCTTAGCAGGGGGCTCCTACGAGCAGTACTTC. Its translation: CASSLAGGSYEQYF. The chain has TRBV7-9 and TRBJ2-7; maybe TRBD1 (6 bases). CDR1 is SEHNR, CDR2 FQNEAQ, per germline (reference sequence). V shed 0 bases and J shed 0 bases, with 6 bases lying between them. CDR3 length: 14 amino acids.

This chain joins TRBV19 and TRBJ2-1; 11 bases fit TRBD2. The germline V gene has CDR1 LNHDA and CDR2 SQIVND (reference sequence). There are 14 residues in the CDR3. V gave up 8 bases and J gave up 4 bases; unmatched junction bases: 4. CDR3 sequence: CASQLAGAYNEQFF. CDR3 in DNA: TGTGCCAGTCAACTAGCGGGAGCTTACAATGAGCAGTTCTTC.

V usage is TRBV6-6 and J usage is TRBJ2-6; D is uncertain. V lost 5 bases and J 4 bases, leaving 9 bases between the germline ends. Germline V gene lookup returns CDR1 MNHNY and CDR2 SVGAGI (reference sequence). There are 14 residues in the CDR3. CDR3 protein: CASSPSRGANVLTF. As DNA, the CDR3 is TGTGCCAGCAGTCCCTCGCGCGGGGCCAACGTCCTGACTTTC.